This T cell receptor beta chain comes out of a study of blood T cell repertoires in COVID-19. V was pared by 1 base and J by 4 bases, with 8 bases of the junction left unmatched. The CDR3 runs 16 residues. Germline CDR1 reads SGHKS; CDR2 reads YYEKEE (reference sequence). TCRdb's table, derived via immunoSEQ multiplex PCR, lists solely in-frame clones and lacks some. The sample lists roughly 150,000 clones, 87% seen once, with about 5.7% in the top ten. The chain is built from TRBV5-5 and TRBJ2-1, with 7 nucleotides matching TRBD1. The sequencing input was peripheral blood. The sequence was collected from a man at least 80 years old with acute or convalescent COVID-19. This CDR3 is CASSLLGQSNYNEQFF. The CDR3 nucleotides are TGTGCCAGCAGCTTGCTGGGACAGTCGAATTACAATGAGCAGTTCTTC.